Below, 22 T cell receptor beta chains from the same sample are listed, as sequenced in a study of OX40 agonist ivuxolimab in advanced cancers. Generated by immunoSEQ multiplex PCR, the TCRdb table keeps only in-frame clones and is missing some. The sample contains about 100,000 clones, approximately 90% of which appear only once. The source was CD4+ or CD8+ T cells sorted from blood, collected in a trial of the OX40 agonist ivuxolimab. The receptors originated from an adult with an advanced solid tumor such as melanoma, head and neck, liver or kidney cancer.

The V call is TRBV28, the J call TRBJ1-3, with 10 bases lining up with TRBD1. Trimming at V came to 3 bases and at J to 3 bases, leaving 2 bases not matched to a gene. The CDR3 has 15 amino acids. Germline lookup yields CDR1 MDHEN and CDR2 SYDVKM. The CDR3 DNA is TGTGCCAGCAGTTTGACAGGGGGCCGTGGAAACACCATATATTTT. Residues: CASSLTGGRGNTIYF.

V gene TRBV5-1 combines with J gene TRBJ1-5, with D possibly matching TRBD1 (5 bases). Germline lookup yields CDR1 SGHRS and CDR2 YFSETQ. V lost 4 bases and J lost 3, with 17 bases in between. The CDR3 is 16 residues long. The CDR3 here is CASSLGTDSANQPQHF. In DNA, the CDR3 is TGCGCCAGCAGCCTCGGTACCGACAGCGCCAATCAGCCCCAGCATTTT.

V is TRBV28 and J is TRBJ2-7; tentatively, D is TRBD2 (6 bases). There are 15 residues in the CDR3. Trimming cost V 7 bases and J 0 bases, with 16 bases left between them. The germline CDR1 and CDR2 sequences are MDHEN and SYDVKM. Here the CDR3 reads CASTKAPGSSYEQYF. The DNA for the CDR3 is TGTGCCAGCACCAAAGCGCCCGGGAGCTCCTACGAGCAGTACTTC.

The V call is TRBV5-1, the J call TRBJ2-3, with 8 bases that match TRBD1. The CDR3 is 18 residues long. Germline V gene data show CDR1 as SGHRS and CDR2 as YFSETQ. J was trimmed by 1 base and V by 4 bases; bases with no gene match: 14. In DNA, the CDR3 is TGCGCCAGCAGCGGGGACAGGCCAAACCGTCCTCGCACAGATACGCAGTATTTT. Its protein product is CASSGDRPNRPRTDTQYF.

V usage is TRBV19 and J usage is TRBJ1-2, with TRBD1 matching 7 bases. The CDR3 covers 14 residues. The trim removed 4 bases at V and 2 bases at J, leaving 4 bases unmatched. Germline CDR1 and CDR2: LNHDA and SQIVND (reference sequence). This CDR3 is CASSTKGQNYGYTF. CDR3 nucleotide sequence: TGTGCCAGTAGTACCAAGGGACAGAACTATGGCTACACCTTC.

The chain is built from TRBV2 and TRBJ2-1; 11 bases match TRBD2. The CDR3 is 15 residues long. Germline V gives CDR1 SNHLY, CDR2 FYNNEI. With 4 bases clipped from V and 3 bases from J, the junction kept 2 bases outside the gene matches. The CDR3 DNA is TGTGCCAGCAGTGTACTAGCGGGGGACTACAATGAGCAGTTCTTC. This sequence encodes CASSVLAGDYNEQFF.

The genes are TRBV28 and TRBJ2-7; 11 bases match TRBD2. V was pared by 3 bases and J by 4 bases, with 8 bases of the junction left unmatched. The CDR3 has 16 residues. Germline CDR1 MDHEN, CDR2 SYDVKM. The CDR3 reads CASSFGLAGGMYEQYF. The CDR3 region has the DNA TGTGCCAGCAGTTTCGGGCTAGCGGGAGGAATGTACGAGCAGTACTTC. Looking up the rest from reference TRBV28 and TRBJ2-7 gives the full variable domain: DVKVTQSSRYLVKRTGEKVFLECVQDMDHENMFWYRQDPGLGLRLIYFSYDVKMKEKGDIPEGYSVSREKKERFSLILESASTNQTSMYLCASSFGLAGGMYEQYFGPGTRLTVT.

Only one count was recorded for this clone. The chain combines TRBV27 with TRBJ2-5, with TRBD2 as a possible D gene (7 bases). The CDR3 totals 15 residues. Germline values: CDR1 MNHEY, CDR2 SMNVEV (reference sequence). V was shortened by 2 bases and J by 5 bases, with 15 bases between the two germline ends. The CDR3 DNA reads as TGTGCCAGCAGTTTAAGTGGGGGGGCGACCGAGACCCAGTACTTC. The encoded protein is CASSLSGGATETQYF.

The chain joins TRBV19 to TRBJ2-7, with 7 nucleotides matching TRBD2. The germline CDR1 and CDR2 sequences are LNHDA and SQIVND (reference sequence). J lost 7 bases, V lost 5 bases, and 2 bases had no gene match. The CDR3 runs to 11 residues. The CDR3 sequence: CASSQRGEQYF. CDR3 DNA sequence: TGTGCCAGTAGTCAGCGGGGAGAGCAGTACTTC.

Only one count was recorded for this clone. The J gene is TRBJ1-2, the V gene TRBV6-5; TRBD1 agrees at 9 bases. The V segment lost 5 bases and the J segment 8 bases; nucleotides outside the gene matches: 3. Germline CDR1 and CDR2: MNHEY and SVGAGI. CDR3 length equals 12 residues. CDR3 DNA: TGTGCCAGCAGTGCGACAGGGGGGGGCTACACCTTC. As protein: CASSATGGGYTF.

This sequence joins TRBV19 and TRBJ2-1; 10 nucleotides agree with TRBD1. CDR1 LNHDA and CDR2 SQIVND come from the germline V gene (reference sequence). V shed 3 bases and J 8 bases; nucleotides not matched to a gene: 4. This CDR3 is built from 14 residues. CDR3 bases: TGTGCCAGTAGTATCCGGACAGGGGGAGATGAGCAGTTCTTC. The encoded protein is CASSIRTGGDEQFF.

The chain uses TRBV4-2 and TRBJ1-2, with 9 bases matching TRBD1. CDR3 length: 15 amino acids. CDR1 is LGHNA, CDR2 YNFKEQ, per germline. J lost 1 base, V lost 4 bases, and 4 bases had no gene match. CDR3 residues: CASSLGTGLNYGYTF. The CDR3 DNA reads as TGTGCCAGCAGCCTTGGGACAGGGCTTAACTATGGCTACACCTTC.

This rearrangement joins TRBV18 to TRBJ1-4; weak D call: TRBD1 (5 bases). Germline V gene data show CDR1 as KGHSH and CDR2 as LQKENI. V lost 6 bases and J lost 7, with 15 bases in between. CDR3 length: 14 residues. CDR3 region: CASSRGQGGEKLFF. The CDR3 DNA reads as TGTGCCAGCTCCCGCGGGCAGGGCGGTGAAAAACTGTTTTTT.

The chain's CDR3 is CASSHPRGRVTEAFF. DNA of the CDR3: TGTGCCAGCAGCCACCCCCGGGGGAGGGTCACTGAAGCTTTCTTT. The chain employs TRBV28 and TRBJ1-1; perhaps TRBD1 as D (5 bases). Germline-derived CDR1 and CDR2 are MDHEN and SYDVKM. This CDR3 has 15 residues. Trimming stripped 6 bases from V and 4 bases from J, with 18 bases between.

The chain carries TRBV28 and TRBJ2-1, with 11 bases identical to TRBD1. The V gene's germline CDR1 is MDHEN and CDR2 SYDVKM. The J segment lost 7 bases and the V segment lost 8 bases, leaving 7 bases of the junction unmatched. The CDR3 loop spans 14 amino acids. CDR3 amino acids: CASRTGGPRNEQFF. The CDR3 coding sequence is TGTGCCAGCCGGACAGGGGGCCCCCGGAATGAGCAGTTCTTC.

The chain employs TRBV6-5 and TRBJ2-2, with a weak D call TRBD1 (5 bases). V was pared by 6 bases and J by 6 bases, with 14 bases between. This CDR3 comprises 14 residues. CDR1 and CDR2 from the germline V gene are MNHEY and SVGAGI. The CDR3 bases are TGTGCCAGCAGCCCGACAGAGATTCCCGGGGAGCTGTTTTTT. It encodes CASSPTEIPGELFF.

The V and J genes are TRBV30 and TRBJ2-3; D remains unclear. There are 13 residues in the CDR3. The ends were cut back, 1 base at V and 9 bases at J, with 14 bases in the middle. Germline CDR1 is GTSNPN and CDR2 is SVGIG (reference sequence). CDR3 in DNA: TGTGCCTGGAGTGGGCAGGCCCGAGCGACGCAGTATTTT. Translation: CAWSGQARATQYF. The whole variable domain, filled in from reference TRBV30 and TRBJ2-3, reads SQTIHQWPATLVQPVGSPLSLECTVEGTSNPNLYWYRQAAGRGLQLLFYSVGIGQISSEVPQNLSASRPQDRQFILSSKKLLLSDSGFYLCAWSGQARATQYFGPGTRLTVL.

The chain has TRBV11-3 and TRBJ2-3, with D possibly matching TRBD2 (5 bases). The CDR3 sequence is 13 residues long. The V and J ends lost 5 bases and 6 bases respectively, with 12 bases between them. CDR1 and CDR2 from the germline V gene are SGHNT and YENEEA. Written as DNA, the CDR3 is TGTGCCAGCAGCCTGCGGACTGACGATACGCAGTATTTT. Its translation: CASSLRTDDTQYF.

The V and J genes are TRBV30 and TRBJ2-2; 11 bases agree with TRBD2. Germline values: CDR1 GTSNPN, CDR2 SVGIG (reference sequence). This CDR3 has 16 residues. The trim removed 0 bases at V and 4 bases at J, leaving 4 bases unmatched. The CDR3, as DNA: TGTGCCTGGAGTGTACTAGCGGGAGTCATCACCGGGGAGCTGTTTTTT. Amino acid sequence: CAWSVLAGVITGELFF.

The chain links TRBV6-5 to TRBJ1-4; D gene unclear. Trimming pared 0 bases from V and 4 bases from J, leaving 12 bases between. Germline CDR1 reads MNHEY; CDR2 reads SVGAGI. The CDR3 spans 16 residues. CDR3 region: CASSYSRARDNEKLFF. The CDR3 nucleotides read TGTGCCAGCAGTTACTCGAGGGCCCGGGATAATGAAAAACTGTTTTTT.

The chain is built from TRBV6-5 and TRBJ2-3, with TRBD2 as a possible D gene (5 bases). In germline, CDR1 is MNHEY, CDR2 SVGAGI. The CDR3 has 13 amino acids. The germline V and J ends were trimmed by 7 bases and 3 bases, with 11 bases remaining between them. The CDR3 loop reads CASNPGGTDTQYF. The CDR3, as DNA: TGTGCCAGCAATCCTGGCGGGACAGATACGCAGTATTTT.

The J gene is TRBJ2-1, the V gene TRBV2, with TRBD2 matching over 9 bases. CDR1 is SNHLY, CDR2 FYNNEI, per germline. J lost 1 base, V lost 7 bases, and 8 bases had no gene match. The CDR3 length is 16 residues. The chain's CDR3 is CASTQRAGGSYNEQFF. CDR3 DNA sequence: TGTGCCAGCACCCAAAGGGCGGGAGGGTCCTACAATGAGCAGTTCTTC.